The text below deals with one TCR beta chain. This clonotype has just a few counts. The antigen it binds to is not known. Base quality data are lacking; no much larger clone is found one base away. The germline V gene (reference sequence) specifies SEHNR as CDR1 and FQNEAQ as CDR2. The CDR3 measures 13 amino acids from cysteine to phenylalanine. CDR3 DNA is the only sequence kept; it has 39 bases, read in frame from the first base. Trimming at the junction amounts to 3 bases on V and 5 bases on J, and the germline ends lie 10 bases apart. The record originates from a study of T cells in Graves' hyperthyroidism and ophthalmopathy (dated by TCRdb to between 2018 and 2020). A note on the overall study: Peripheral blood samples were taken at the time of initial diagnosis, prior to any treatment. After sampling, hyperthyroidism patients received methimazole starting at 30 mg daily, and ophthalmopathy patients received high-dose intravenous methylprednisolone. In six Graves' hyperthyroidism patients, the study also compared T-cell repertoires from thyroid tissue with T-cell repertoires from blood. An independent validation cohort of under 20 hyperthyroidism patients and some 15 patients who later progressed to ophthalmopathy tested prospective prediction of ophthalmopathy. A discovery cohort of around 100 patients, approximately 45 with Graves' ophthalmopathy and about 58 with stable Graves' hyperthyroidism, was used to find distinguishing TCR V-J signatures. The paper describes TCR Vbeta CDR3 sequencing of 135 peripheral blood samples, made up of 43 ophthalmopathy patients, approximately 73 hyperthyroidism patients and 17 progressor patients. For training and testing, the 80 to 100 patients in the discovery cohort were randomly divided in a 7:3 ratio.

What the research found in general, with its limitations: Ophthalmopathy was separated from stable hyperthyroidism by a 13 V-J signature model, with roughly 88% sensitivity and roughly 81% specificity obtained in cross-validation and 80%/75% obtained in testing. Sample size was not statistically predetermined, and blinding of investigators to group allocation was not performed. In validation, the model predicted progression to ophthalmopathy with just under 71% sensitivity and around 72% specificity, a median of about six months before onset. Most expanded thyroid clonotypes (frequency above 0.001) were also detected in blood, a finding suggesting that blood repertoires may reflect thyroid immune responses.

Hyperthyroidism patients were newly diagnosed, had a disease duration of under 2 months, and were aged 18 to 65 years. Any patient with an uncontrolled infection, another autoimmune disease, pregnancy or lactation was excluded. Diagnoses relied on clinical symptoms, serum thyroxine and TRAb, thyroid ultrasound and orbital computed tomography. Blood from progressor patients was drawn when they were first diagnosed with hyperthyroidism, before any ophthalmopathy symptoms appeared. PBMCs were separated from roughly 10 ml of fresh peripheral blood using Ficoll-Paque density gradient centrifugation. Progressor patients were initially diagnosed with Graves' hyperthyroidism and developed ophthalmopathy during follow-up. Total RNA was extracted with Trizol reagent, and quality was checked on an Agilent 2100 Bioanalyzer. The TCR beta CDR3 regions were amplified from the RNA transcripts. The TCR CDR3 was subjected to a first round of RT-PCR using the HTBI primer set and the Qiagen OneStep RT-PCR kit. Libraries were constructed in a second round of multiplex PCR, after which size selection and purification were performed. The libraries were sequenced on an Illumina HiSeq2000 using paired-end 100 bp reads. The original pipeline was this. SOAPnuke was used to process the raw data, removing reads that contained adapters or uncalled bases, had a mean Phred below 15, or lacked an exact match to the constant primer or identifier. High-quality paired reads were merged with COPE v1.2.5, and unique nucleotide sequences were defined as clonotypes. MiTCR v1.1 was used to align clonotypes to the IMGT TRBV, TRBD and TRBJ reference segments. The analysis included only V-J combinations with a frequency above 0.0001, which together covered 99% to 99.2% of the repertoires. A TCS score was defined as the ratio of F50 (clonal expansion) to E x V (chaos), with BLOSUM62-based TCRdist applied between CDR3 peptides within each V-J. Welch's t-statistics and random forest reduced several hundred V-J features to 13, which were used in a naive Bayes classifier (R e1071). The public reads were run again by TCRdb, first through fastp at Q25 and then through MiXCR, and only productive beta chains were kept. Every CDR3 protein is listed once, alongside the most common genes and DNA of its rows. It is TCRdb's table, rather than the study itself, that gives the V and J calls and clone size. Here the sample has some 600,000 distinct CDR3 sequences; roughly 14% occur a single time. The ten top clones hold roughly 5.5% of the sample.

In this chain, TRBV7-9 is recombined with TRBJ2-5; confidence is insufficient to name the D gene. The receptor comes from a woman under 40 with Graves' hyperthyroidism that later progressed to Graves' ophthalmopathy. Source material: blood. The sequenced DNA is TGTGCCAGCAGCTTTCTCCATGGCGAGACCCAGTACTTC. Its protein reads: CASSFLHGETQYF.